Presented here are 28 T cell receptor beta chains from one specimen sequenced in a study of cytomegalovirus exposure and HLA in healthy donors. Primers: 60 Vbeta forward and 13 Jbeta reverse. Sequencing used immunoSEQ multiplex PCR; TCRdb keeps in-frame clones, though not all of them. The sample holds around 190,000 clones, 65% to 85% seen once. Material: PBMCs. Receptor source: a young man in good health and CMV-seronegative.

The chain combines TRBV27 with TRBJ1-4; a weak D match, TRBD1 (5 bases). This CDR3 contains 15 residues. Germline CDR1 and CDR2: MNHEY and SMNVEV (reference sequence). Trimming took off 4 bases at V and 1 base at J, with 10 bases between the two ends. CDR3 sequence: CASSSGGLTNEKLFF. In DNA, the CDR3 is TGTGCCAGCAGTTCGGGGGGGTTAACTAATGAAAAACTGTTTTTT.

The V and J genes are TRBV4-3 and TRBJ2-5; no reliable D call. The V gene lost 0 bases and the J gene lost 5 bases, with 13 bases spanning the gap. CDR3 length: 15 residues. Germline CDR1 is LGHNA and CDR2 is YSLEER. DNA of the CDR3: TGCGCCAGCAGCCAAGATTACAGTGGTTTGGAGACCCAGTACTTC. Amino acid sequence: CASSQDYSGLETQYF.

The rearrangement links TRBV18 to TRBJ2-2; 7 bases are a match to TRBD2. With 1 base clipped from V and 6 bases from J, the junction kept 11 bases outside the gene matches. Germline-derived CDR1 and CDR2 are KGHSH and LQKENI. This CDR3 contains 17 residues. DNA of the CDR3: TGTGCCAGCTCACCACTTATCGCGGGAGAAGACCCCGGGGAGCTGTTTTTT. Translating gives CASSPLIAGEDPGELFF.

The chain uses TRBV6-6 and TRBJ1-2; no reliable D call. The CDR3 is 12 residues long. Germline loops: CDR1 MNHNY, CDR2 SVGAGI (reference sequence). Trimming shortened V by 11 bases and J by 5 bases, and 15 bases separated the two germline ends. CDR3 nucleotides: TGTGCCGGAAAGGAGTACCCTTATGGCTACACCTTC. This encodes CAGKEYPYGYTF.

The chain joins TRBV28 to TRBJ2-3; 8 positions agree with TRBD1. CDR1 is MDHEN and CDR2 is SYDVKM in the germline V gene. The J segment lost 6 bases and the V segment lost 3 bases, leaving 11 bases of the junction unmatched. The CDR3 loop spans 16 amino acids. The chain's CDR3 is CASSFRTGQRGDTQYF. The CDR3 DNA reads TGTGCCAGCAGTTTCCGGACAGGGCAGAGAGGGGATACGCAGTATTTT.

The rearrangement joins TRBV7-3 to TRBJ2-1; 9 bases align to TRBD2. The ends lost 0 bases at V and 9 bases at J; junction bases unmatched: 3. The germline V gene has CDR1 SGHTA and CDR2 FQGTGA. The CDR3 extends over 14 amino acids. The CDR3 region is CASSLTISGSEQFF. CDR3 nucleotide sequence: TGTGCCAGCAGCTTAACGATTAGCGGGAGTGAGCAGTTCTTC.

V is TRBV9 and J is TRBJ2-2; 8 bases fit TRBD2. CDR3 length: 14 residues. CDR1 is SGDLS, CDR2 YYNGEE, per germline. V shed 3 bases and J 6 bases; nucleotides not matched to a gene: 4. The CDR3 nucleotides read TGTGCCAGCAGCGGGACTAGCCGCGCCGGGGAGCTGTTTTTT. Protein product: CASSGTSRAGELFF.

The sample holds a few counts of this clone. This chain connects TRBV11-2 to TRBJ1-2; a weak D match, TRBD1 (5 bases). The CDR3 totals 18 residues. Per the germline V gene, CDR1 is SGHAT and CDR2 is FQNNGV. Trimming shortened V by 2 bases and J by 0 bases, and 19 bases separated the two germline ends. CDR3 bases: TGTGCCAGCAGCTTATCCGGACACCCGGGTGACCCTAACTATGGCTACACCTTC. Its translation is CASSLSGHPGDPNYGYTF. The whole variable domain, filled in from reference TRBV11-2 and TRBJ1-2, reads EAGVAQSPRYKIIEKRQSVAFWCNPISGHATLYWYQQILGQGPKLLIQFQNNGVVDDSQLPKDRFSAERLKGVDSTLKIQPAKLEDSAVYLCASSLSGHPGDPNYGYTFGSGTRLTVV.

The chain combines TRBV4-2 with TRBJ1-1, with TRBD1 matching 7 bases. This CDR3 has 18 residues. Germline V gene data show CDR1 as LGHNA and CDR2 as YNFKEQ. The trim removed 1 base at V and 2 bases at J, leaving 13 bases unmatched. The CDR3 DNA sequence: TGTGCCAGCAGCCAAGTATTCGGCTTAGGGGGCGGTAACACTGAAGCTTTCTTT. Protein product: CASSQVFGLGGGNTEAFF.

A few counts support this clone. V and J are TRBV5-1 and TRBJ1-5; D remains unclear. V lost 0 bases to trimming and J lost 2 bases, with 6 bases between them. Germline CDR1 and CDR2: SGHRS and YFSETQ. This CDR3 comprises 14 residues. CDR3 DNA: TGCGCCAGCAGCTTGGGCTCAGGCAATCAGCCCCAGCATTTT. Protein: CASSLGSGNQPQHF.

In DNA, the CDR3 is TGTGCCAGCAGCTTCGGAACAGGGGTTTTAACTAATGAAAAACTGTTTTTT. This translates into CASSFGTGVLTNEKLFF. This chain connects TRBV7-9 to TRBJ1-4; 7 positions match TRBD1. Germline loops: CDR1 SEHNR, CDR2 FQNEAQ (reference sequence). The ends lost 3 bases at V and 1 base at J; junction bases unmatched: 8. CDR3 length: 17 residues.

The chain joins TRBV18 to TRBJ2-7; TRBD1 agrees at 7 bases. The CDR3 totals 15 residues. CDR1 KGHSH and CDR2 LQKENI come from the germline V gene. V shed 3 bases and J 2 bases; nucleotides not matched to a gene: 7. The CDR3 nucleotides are TGTGCCAGCTCACCCTTACAGGGGAGAGCCTACGAGCAGTACTTC. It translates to CASSPLQGRAYEQYF. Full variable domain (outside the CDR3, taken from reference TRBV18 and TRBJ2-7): NAGVMQNPRHLVRRRGQEARLRCSPMKGHSHVYWYRQLPEEGLKFMVYLQKENIIDESGMPKERFSAEFPKEGPSILRIQQVVRGDSAAYFCASSPLQGRAYEQYFGPGTRLTVT.

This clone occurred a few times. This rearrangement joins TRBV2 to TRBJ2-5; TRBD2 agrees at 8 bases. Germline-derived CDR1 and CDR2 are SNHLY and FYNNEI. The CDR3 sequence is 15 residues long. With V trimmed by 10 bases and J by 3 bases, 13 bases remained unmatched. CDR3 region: CATTSPTSAEETQYF. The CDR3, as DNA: TGTGCCACTACAAGCCCGACTAGCGCTGAAGAGACCCAGTACTTC.

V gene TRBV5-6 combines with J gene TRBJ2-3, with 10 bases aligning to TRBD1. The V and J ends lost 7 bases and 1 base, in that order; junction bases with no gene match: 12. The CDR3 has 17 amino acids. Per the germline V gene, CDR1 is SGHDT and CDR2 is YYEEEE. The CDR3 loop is CASVRVGTGVGTDTQYF. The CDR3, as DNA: TGTGCCAGCGTCCGCGTTGGGACAGGGGTCGGCACAGATACGCAGTATTTT.

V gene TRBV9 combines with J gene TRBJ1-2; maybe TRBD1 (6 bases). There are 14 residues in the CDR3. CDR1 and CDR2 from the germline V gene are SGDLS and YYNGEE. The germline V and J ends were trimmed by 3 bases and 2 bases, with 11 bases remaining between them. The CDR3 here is CASSADSVNYGYTF. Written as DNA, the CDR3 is TGTGCCAGCAGCGCGGACAGTGTCAACTATGGCTACACCTTC.

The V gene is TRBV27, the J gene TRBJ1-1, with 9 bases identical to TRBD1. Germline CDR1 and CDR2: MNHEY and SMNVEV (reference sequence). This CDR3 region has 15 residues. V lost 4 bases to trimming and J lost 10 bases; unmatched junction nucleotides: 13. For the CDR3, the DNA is TGTGCCAGCAGTTCCCCCAACAGGGGGCAATGGGTAGCTTTCTTT. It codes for CASSSPNRGQWVAFF.

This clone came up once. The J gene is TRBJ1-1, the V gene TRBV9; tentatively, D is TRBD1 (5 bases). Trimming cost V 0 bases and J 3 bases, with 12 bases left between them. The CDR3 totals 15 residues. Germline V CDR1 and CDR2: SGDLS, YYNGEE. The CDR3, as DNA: TGTGCCAGCAGCGTAGGCCCTGACAGTCACACTGAAGCTTTCTTT. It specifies CASSVGPDSHTEAFF.

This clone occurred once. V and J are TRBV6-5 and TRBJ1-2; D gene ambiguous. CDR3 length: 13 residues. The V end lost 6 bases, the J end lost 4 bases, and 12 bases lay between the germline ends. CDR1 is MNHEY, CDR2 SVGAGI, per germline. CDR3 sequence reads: CASSRTGVYGYTF. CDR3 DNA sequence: TGTGCCAGCAGCAGGACGGGAGTCTATGGCTACACCTTC.

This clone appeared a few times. This CDR3 is CASSTSGDPYEQYF. In nucleotides, the CDR3 is TGTGCCAGCTCTACATCAGGGGATCCCTACGAGCAGTACTTC. The J gene is TRBJ2-7, the V gene TRBV18, with D tentatively TRBD1 (6 bases). CDR3 length: 14 amino acids. V lost 6 bases, J lost 2 bases, and 14 bases lay in between. The germline V gene encodes CDR1 KGHSH and CDR2 LQKENI.

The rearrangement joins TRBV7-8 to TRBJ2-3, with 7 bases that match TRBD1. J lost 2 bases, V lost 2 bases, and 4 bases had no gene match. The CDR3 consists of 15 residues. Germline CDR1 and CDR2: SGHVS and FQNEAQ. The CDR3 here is CASSLIGTATDTQYF. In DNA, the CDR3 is TGTGCCAGCAGCTTAATCGGGACAGCCACAGATACGCAGTATTTT.

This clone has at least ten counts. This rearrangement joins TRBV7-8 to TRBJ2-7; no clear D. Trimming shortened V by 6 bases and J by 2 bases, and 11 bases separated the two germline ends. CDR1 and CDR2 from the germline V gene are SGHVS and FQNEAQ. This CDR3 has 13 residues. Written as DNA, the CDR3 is TGTGCCAGCAGTATCGGCGGTACCTACGAGCAGTACTTC. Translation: CASSIGGTYEQYF.

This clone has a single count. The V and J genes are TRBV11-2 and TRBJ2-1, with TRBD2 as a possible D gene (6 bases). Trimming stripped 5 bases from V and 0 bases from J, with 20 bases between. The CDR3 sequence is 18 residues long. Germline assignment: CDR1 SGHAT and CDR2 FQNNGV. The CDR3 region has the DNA TGTGCCAGCAGCGCACGCCCGATAGCGGCGAGCTCCTACAATGAGCAGTTCTTC. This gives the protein CASSARPIAASSYNEQFF.

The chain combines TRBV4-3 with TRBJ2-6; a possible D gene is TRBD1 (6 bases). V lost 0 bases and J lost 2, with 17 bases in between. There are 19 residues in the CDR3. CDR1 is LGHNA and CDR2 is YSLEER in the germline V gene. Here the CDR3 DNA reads TGCGCCAGCAGCCAAGAAGGAGTGATACAGGGTGCTGGGGCCAACGTCCTGACTTTC. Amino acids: CASSQEGVIQGAGANVLTF.

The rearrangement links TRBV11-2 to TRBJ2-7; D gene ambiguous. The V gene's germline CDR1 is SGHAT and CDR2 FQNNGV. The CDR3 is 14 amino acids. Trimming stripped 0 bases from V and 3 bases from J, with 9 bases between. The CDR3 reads CASSLDRSGYEQYF. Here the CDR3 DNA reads TGTGCCAGCAGCTTAGATCGGTCGGGCTACGAGCAGTACTTC.

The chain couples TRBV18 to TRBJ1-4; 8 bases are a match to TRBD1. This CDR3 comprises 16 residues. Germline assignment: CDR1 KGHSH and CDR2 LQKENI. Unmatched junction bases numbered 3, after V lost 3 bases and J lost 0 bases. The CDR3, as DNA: TGTGCCAGCTCACCGGGACAGGCTGCAACTAATGAAAAACTGTTTTTT. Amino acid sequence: CASSPGQAATNEKLFF.

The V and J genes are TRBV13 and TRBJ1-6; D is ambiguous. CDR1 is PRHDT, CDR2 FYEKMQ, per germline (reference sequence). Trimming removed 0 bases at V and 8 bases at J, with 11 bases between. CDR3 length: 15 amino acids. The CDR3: CASSLGAHFYSPLHF. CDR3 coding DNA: TGTGCCAGCAGCTTAGGAGCTCATTTCTATTCACCCCTCCACTTT.

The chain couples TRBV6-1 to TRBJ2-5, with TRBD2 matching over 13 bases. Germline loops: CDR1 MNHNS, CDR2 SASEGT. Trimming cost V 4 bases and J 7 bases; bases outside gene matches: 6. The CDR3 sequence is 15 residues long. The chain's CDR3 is CASSGTSGRGGTQYF. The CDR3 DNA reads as TGTGCCAGCAGTGGGACTAGCGGGAGAGGTGGGACCCAGTACTTC.

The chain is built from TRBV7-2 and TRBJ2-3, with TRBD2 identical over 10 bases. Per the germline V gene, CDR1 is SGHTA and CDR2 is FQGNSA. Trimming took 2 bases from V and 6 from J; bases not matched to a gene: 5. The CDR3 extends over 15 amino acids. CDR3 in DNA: TGTGCCAGCAGCTTACCAAGCGGGAGGGCCGATACGCAGTATTTT. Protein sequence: CASSLPSGRADTQYF.